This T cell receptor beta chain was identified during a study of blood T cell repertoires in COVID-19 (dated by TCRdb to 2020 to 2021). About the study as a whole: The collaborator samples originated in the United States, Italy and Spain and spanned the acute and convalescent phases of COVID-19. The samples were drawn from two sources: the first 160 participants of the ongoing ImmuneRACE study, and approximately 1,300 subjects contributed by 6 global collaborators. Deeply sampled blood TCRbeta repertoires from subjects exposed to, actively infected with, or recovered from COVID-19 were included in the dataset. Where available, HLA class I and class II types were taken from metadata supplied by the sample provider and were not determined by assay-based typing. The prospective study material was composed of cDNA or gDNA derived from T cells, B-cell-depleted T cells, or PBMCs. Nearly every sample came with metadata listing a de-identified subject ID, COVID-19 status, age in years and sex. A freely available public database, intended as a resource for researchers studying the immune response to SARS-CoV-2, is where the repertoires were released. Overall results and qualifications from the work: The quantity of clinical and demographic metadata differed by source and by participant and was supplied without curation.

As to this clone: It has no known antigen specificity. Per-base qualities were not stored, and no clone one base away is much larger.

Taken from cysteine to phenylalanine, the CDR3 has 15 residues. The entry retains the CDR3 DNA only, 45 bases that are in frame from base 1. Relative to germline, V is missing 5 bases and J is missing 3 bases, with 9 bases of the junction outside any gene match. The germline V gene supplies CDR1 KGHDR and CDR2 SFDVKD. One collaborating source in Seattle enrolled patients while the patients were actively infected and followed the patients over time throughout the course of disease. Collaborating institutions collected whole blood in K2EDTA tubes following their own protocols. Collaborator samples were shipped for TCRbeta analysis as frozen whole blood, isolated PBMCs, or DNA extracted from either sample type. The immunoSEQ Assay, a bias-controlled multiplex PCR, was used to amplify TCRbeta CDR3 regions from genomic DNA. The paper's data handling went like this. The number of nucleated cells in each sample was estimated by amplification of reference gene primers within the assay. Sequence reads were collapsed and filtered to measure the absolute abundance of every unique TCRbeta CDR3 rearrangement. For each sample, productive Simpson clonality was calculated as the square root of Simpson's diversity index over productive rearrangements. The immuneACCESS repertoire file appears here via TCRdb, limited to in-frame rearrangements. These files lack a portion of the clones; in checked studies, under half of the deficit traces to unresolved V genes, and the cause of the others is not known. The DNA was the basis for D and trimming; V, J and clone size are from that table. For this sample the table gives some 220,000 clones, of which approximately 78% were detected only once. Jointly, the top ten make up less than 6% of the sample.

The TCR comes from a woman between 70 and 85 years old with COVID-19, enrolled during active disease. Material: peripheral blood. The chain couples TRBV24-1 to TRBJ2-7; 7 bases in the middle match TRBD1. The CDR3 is CATSATTGNHYEQYF. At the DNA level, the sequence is TGTGCCACCAGTGCCACGACAGGGAACCACTACGAGCAGTACTTC.